Sequencing of this TCR beta chain was carried out in a study of blood T cell repertoires in COVID-19. As for the study in general: Sites in the United States, Italy and Spain provided acute and convalescent COVID-19 samples.

The germline gives CDR1 LNHNV, CDR2 YYDKDF (reference sequence). The length of the CDR3 is 15 residues. With respect to this clone: One end of the junction is discordant with germline, which a read error may explain.

Some clones are missing from TCRdb's copy, which holds only in-frame ones; the method was immunoSEQ multiplex PCR. The sample lists fewer than 250,000 clones, about nine tenths seen once, with 2% to 2.5% in the top ten. Sequencing was carried out using peripheral blood. This receptor was obtained from a woman between 50 and 59 years old with acute or convalescent COVID-19. This chain connects TRBV15 to TRBJ2-7; D may be TRBD2 (5 bases). CDR3 sequence reads: CAASRDGVAPYEQYF. Here the CDR3 DNA reads TGTGCCGCCAGCAGAGATGGGGTAGCGCCGTACGAGCAGTACTTC.